These T cell receptor beta chains were read from a single sample in a study of T cell changes during pregnancy in multiple sclerosis. Measured with immunoSEQ multiplex PCR; TCRdb has only the in-frame clones, and not every one. The table includes roughly 50,000 clones, 80% to 90% detected once. Sequencing used CD8+ T cells from peripheral blood mononuclear cells, obtained in the second trimester of pregnancy. The receptors were gathered from a female donor with multiple sclerosis, enrolled in a pregnancy study. Each CDR3 is given with its conserved first and last residue. The D gene is left open where the match is weak. Expanded clones get a size class; other rows say once, few or many, or leave the size out.

clone_size j_call d_call cdr3_length v_call cdr3_aa cdr3_nt
- TRBJ2-7 TRBD1 16 TRBV5-6 CASSGGGTGTTYEQYF TGTGCCAGCAGCGGAGGGGGGACAGGGACTACCTACGAGCAGTACTTC
once TRBJ2-7 TRBD2 15 TRBV19 CASSWTSGSRNEQYF TGTGCCAGTAGTTGGACTAGCGGGAGTCGAAACGAGCAGTACTTC
- TRBJ2-1 TRBD2 20 TRBV19 CASKGLFVAGTPSSYNEQFF TGTGCCAGTAAGGGCTTATTCGTAGCGGGGACACCGAGCTCCTACAATGAGCAGTTCTTC
- TRBJ1-2 - 14 TRBV6-4 CASSDAQGIGGYTF TGTGCCAGCAGTGACGCACAGGGAATCGGCGGCTACACCTTC
few TRBJ2-2 TRBD1 15 TRBV27 CASSLSPDRAGELFF TGTGCCAGCAGTTTATCTCCCGACAGGGCCGGGGAGCTGTTTTTT
- TRBJ1-3 - 13 TRBV5-1 CASSSESGNTIYF TGCGCCAGCAGCTCAGAATCTGGAAACACCATATATTTT
- TRBJ2-3 TRBD2 17 TRBV25-1 CASSGTGTSGVHDTQYF TGTGCCAGCAGTGGAACCGGGACTAGCGGGGTTCATGATACGCAGTATTTT
- TRBJ2-1 - 14 TRBV6-5 CASSPSGDYNEQFF TGTGCCAGCAGTCCCTCGGGGGACTACAATGAGCAGTTCTTC
- TRBJ2-7 - 13 TRBV5-1 CASSLGGGYEQYF TGCGCCAGCAGCTTGGGCGGCGGCTACGAGCAGTACTTC
- TRBJ1-1 - 13 TRBV5-5 CASSLAINTEAFF TGTGCCAGCAGCTTGGCCATCAACACTGAAGCTTTCTTT
- TRBJ1-1 - 15 TRBV19 CASSISQGMNTEAFF TGTGCCAGTAGTATTTCGCAGGGGATGAACACTGAAGCTTTCTTT
- TRBJ2-7 - 18 TRBV4-1 CASSQERGFLGNSYEQYF TGCGCCAGCAGCCAAGAACGGGGATTCCTAGGAAACTCCTACGAGCAGTACTTC
once TRBJ2-3 TRBD1 17 TRBV5-1 CASSLYGQAARTDTQYF TGCGCCAGCAGCTTGTACGGACAGGCGGCCCGCACAGATACGCAGTATTTT
- TRBJ1-2 - 14 TRBV11-2 CASSLARGAGGYTF TGTGCCAGCAGCTTAGCGCGCGGGGCGGGGGGCTACACCTTC
- TRBJ1-3 TRBD1 15 TRBV5-4 CASSLGQGAGNTIYF TGTGCCAGCAGCTTAGGACAGGGGGCTGGAAACACCATATATTTT
- TRBJ1-2 - 12 TRBV11-2 CASSPHSGGYTF TGTGCCAGCAGCCCCCACTCCGGGGGCTACACCTTC
- TRBJ2-1 - 14 TRBV15 CATSSTTGYNEQFF TGTGCCACCAGCTCCACAACAGGGTACAATGAGCAGTTCTTC
once TRBJ2-3 TRBD2 16 TRBV2 CASSTGLAASTDTQYF TGTGCCAGCAGCACTGGACTAGCGGCTAGCACAGATACGCAGTATTTT
- TRBJ1-3 - 15 TRBV5-8 CASSLPGQLGNTIYF TGTGCCAGCAGCTTGCCGGGTCAGCTTGGAAACACCATATATTTT
few TRBJ1-5 - 14 TRBV6-4 CASSEWAYNQPQHF TGTGCCAGCAGTGAGTGGGCCTACAATCAGCCCCAGCATTTT
- TRBJ1-1 TRBD1 14 TRBV7-9 CASSVDRKNTEAFF TGTGCCAGCAGCGTGGACAGGAAGAACACTGAAGCTTTCTTT
- TRBJ1-4 - 15 TRBV27 CASRSRSLPGEKLFF TGTGCCAGCAGATCCCGGAGTCTACCGGGTGAAAAACTGTTTTTT
- TRBJ2-5 TRBD2 17 TRBV19 CASSTLGLAEHQETQYF TGTGCCAGTAGTACCTTAGGACTAGCGGAACACCAAGAGACCCAGTACTTC
- TRBJ1-6 TRBD1 14 TRBV19 CASSWGQSNSPLHF TGTGCCAGTAGTTGGGGACAGTCCAATTCACCCCTCCACTTT
- TRBJ2-7 TRBD1 15 TRBV5-8 CASSLDPGTGYEQYF TGTGCCAGCAGCTTGGACCCCGGGACAGGGTACGAGCAGTACTTC
- TRBJ1-6 - 17 TRBV7-2 CASSLTEPEAPDLPLHF TGTGCCAGCAGCTTAACGGAGCCAGAAGCCCCGGATTTACCCCTCCACTTT
- TRBJ1-2 TRBD1 14 TRBV6-5 CASSSHRGWDGYTF TGTGCCAGCAGTTCCCACAGGGGCTGGGATGGCTACACCTTC
many TRBJ1-2 - 13 TRBV19 CASSMRGYDGYTF TGTGCCAGTAGTATGCGAGGGTACGATGGCTACACCTTC
- TRBJ2-7 TRBD1 14 TRBV27 CASRETGGGYEQYF TGTGCCAGCAGGGAAACAGGGGGCGGCTACGAGCAGTACTTC
- TRBJ2-7 TRBD1 12 TRBV7-8 CASSWTGNEQYF TGTGCCAGCAGCTGGACAGGGAACGAGCAGTACTTC
- TRBJ1-6 - 16 TRBV2 CASSEHPPNYNSPLHF TGTGCCAGCAGTGAACATCCCCCCAACTATAATTCACCCCTCCACTTT
- TRBJ2-3 - 15 TRBV2 CASSEGLAFTDTQYF TGTGCCAGCAGTGAAGGCCTAGCGTTCACAGATACGCAGTATTTT
- TRBJ2-1 TRBD2 14 TRBV4-1 CASSHLAGGNEQFF TGCGCCAGCAGCCACCTAGCGGGGGGTAATGAGCAGTTCTTC
- TRBJ2-5 - 15 TRBV6-5 CASQPSGLYQETQYF TGTGCCAGCCAGCCCAGCGGACTGTACCAAGAGACCCAGTACTTC
- TRBJ1-1 TRBD1 12 TRBV29-1 CSVRQGGSEAFF TGCAGCGTAAGACAGGGAGGTTCTGAAGCTTTCTTT
- TRBJ2-7 TRBD2 15 TRBV27 CASSTSLAGGYEQYF TGTGCCAGCAGTACCTCCCTAGCGGGGGGTTACGAGCAGTACTTC
- TRBJ1-1 - 14 TRBV5-1 CASSFRGAQTEAFF TGCGCCAGCAGCTTTCGGGGGGCGCAAACTGAAGCTTTCTTT
- TRBJ2-3 - 10 TRBV20-1 CSAGRYTQYF TGCAGTGCTGGGAGATATACGCAGTATTTT
- TRBJ1-4 TRBD1 12 TRBV13 CASSHRGEKLFF TGTGCCAGCAGCCACAGGGGTGAAAAACTGTTTTTT
- TRBJ2-5 - 13 TRBV4-1 CASSQPGLETQYF TGCGCCAGCAGCCAACCAGGGCTGGAGACCCAGTACTTC
- TRBJ1-4 - 15 TRBV6-1 CASSDSLGGNEKLFF TGTGCCAGCAGTGACTCCTTAGGCGGGAACGAAAAACTGTTTTTT
- TRBJ1-2 TRBD1 12 TRBV6-5 CASHRGDYGYTF TGTGCCTCTCACAGGGGTGACTATGGCTACACCTTC
- TRBJ2-1 - 18 TRBV27 CASSPRISSRGDYNEQFF TGTGCCAGCAGTCCGCGGATATCCTCCAGGGGCGACTACAATGAGCAGTTCTTC
- TRBJ1-5 - 14 TRBV9 CASSPGDPDQPQHF TGTGCCAGCAGCCCAGGGGACCCCGACCAGCCCCAGCATTTT
- TRBJ1-2 - 13 TRBV2 CASSEGTAYGYTF TGTGCCAGCAGTGAAGGGACAGCCTATGGCTACACCTTC
- TRBJ1-3 - 18 TRBV25-1 CASSEYYPSSGSGNTIYF TGTGCCAGCAGTGAATATTATCCCTCATCGGGCTCTGGAAACACCATATATTTT